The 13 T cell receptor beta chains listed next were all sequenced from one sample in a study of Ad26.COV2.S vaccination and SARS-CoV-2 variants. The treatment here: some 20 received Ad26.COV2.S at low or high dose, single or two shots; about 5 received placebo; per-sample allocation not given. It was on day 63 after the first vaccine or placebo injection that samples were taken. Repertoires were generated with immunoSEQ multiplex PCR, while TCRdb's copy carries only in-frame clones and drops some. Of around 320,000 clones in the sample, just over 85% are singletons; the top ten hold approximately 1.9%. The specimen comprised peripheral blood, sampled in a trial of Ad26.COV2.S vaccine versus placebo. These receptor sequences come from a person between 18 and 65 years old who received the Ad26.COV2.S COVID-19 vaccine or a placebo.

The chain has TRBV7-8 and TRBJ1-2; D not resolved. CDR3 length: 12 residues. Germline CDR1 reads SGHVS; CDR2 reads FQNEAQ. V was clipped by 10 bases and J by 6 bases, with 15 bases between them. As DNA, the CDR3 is TGTGCCACCTACCGTCGAGGGAATGGCTACACCTTC. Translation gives CATYRRGNGYTF.

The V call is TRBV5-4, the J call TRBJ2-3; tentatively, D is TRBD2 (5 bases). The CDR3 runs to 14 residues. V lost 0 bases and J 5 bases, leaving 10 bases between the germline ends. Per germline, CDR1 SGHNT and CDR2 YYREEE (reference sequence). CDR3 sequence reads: CASSLEGGRDTQYF. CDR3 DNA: TGTGCCAGCAGCTTGGAAGGAGGCAGAGATACGCAGTATTTT.

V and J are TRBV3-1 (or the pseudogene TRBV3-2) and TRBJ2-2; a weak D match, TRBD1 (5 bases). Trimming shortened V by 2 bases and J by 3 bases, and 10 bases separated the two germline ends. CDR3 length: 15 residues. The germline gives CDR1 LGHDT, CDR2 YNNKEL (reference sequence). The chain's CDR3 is CASSQQGFDTGELFF. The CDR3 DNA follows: TGTGCCAGCAGCCAACAGGGTTTCGACACCGGGGAGCTGTTTTTT.

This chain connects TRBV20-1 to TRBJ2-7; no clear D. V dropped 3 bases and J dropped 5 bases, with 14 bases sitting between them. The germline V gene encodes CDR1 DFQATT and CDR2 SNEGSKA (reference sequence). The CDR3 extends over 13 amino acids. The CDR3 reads CSASDTFFDEQYF. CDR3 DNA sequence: TGCAGTGCTAGTGACACTTTCTTTGACGAGCAGTACTTC.

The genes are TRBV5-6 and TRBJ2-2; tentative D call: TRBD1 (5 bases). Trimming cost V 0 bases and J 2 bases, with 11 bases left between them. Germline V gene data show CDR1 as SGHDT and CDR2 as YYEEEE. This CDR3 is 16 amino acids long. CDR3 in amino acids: CASSLGRAFNTGELFF. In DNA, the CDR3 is TGTGCCAGCAGCTTGGGCAGGGCTTTCAACACCGGGGAGCTGTTTTTT. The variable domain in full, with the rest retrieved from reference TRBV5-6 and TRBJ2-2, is DAGVTQSPTHLIKTRGQQVTLRCSPKSGHDTVSWYQQALGQGPQFIFQYYEEEERQRGNFPDRFSGHQFPNYSSELNVNALLLGDSALYLCASSLGRAFNTGELFFGEGSRLTVL.

The CDR3 DNA is TGTGCCAGCAGCGTTTCAGACCGCCGTACAGGGGGCCATGGCTACACCTTC. It specifies CASSVSDRRTGGHGYTF. The chain links TRBV4-2 to TRBJ1-2, with 9 bases matching TRBD1. The trim removed 5 bases at V and 6 bases at J, leaving 16 bases unmatched. In germline, CDR1 is LGHNA, CDR2 YNFKEQ. This CDR3 spans 17 amino acids.

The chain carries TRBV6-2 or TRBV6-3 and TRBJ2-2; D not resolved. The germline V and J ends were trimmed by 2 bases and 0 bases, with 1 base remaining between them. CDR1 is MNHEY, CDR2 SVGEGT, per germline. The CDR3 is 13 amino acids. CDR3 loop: CASSYTNTGELFF. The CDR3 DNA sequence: TGTGCCAGCAGTTACACGAACACCGGGGAGCTGTTTTTT.

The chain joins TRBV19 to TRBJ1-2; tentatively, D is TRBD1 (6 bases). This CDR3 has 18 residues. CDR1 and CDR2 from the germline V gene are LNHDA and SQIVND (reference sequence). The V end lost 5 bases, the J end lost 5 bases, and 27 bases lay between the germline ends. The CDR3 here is CASSSLYGQPRSEYGYTF. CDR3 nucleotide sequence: TGTGCCAGTAGTTCACTATACGGACAGCCGAGGAGTGAGTATGGCTACACCTTC. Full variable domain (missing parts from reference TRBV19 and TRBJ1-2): DGGITQSPKYLFRKEGQNVTLSCEQNLNHDAMYWYRQDPGQGLRLIYYSQIVNDFQKGDIAEGYSVSREKKESFPLTVTSAQKNPTAFYLCASSSLYGQPRSEYGYTFGSGTRLTVV.

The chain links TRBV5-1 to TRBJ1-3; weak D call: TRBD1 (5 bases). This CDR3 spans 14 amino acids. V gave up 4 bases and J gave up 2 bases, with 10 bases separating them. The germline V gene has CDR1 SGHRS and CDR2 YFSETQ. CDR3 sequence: CASSGQGAGNTIYF. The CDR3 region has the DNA TGCGCCAGCAGCGGGCAGGGAGCTGGAAACACCATATATTTT. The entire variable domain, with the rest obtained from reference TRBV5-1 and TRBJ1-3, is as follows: KAGVTQTPRYLIKTRGQQVTLSCSPISGHRSVSWYQQTPGQGLQFLFEYFSETQRNKGNFPGRFSGRQFSNSRSEMNVSTLELGDSALYLCASSGQGAGNTIYFGEGSWLTVV.

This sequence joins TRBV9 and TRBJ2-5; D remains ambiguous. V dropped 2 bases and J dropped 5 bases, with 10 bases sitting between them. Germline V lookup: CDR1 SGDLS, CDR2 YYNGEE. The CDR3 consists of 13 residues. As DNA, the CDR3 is TGTGCCAGCAGCGTGGACCTGGGGGAGACCCAGTACTTC. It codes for CASSVDLGETQYF. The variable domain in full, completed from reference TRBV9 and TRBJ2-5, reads DSGVTQTPKHLITATGQRVTLRCSPRSGDLSVYWYQQSLDQGLQFLIQYYNGEERAKGNILERFSAQQFPDLHSELNLSSLELGDSALYFCASSVDLGETQYFGPGTRLLVL.

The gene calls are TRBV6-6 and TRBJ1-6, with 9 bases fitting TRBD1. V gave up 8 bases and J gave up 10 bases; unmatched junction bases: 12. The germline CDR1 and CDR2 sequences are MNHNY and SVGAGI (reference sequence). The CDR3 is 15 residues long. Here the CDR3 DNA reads TGTGCCAGCTATCGGGGACAGGGTGGTCGATCACCCCTCCACTTT. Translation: CASYRGQGGRSPLHF.

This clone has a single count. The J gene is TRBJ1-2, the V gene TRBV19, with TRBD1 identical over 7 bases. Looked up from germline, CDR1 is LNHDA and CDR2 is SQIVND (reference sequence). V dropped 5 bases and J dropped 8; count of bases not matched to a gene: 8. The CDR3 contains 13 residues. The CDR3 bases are TGTGCCAGTAGTGCCCCGACAGGGAGAGGCTACACCTTC. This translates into CASSAPTGRGYTF.

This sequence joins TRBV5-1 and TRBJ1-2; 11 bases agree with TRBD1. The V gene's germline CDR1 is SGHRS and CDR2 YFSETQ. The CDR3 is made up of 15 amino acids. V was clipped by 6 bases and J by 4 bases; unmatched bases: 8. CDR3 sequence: CASTRDRGSIYGYTF. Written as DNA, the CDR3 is TGCGCCAGCACCCGGGACAGGGGGAGTATCTATGGCTACACCTTC. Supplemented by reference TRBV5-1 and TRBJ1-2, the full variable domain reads KAGVTQTPRYLIKTRGQQVTLSCSPISGHRSVSWYQQTPGQGLQFLFEYFSETQRNKGNFPGRFSGRQFSNSRSEMNVSTLELGDSALYLCASTRDRGSIYGYTFGSGTRLTVV.